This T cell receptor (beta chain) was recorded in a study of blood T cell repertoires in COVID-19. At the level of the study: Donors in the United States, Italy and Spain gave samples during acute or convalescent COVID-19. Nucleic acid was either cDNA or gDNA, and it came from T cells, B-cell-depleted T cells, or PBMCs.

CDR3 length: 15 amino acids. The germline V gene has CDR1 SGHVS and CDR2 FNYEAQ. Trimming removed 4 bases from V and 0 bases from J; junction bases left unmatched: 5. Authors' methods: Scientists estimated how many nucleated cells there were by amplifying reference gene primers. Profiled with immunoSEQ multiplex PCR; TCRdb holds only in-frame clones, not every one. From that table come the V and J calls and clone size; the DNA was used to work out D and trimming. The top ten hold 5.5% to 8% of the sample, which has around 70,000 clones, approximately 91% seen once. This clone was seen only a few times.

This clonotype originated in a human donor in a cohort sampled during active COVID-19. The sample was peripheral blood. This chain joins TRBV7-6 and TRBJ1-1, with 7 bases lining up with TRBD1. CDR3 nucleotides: TGTGCCAGCAGCTCGCCGACAGGGCTGAACACTGAAGCTTTCTTT. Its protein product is CASSSPTGLNTEAFF. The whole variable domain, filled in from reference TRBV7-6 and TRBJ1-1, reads GAGVSQSPRYKVTKRGQDVALRCDPISGHVSLYWYRQALGQGPEFLTYFNYEAQQDKSGLPNDRFSAERPEGSISTLTIQRTEQRDSAMYRCASSSPTGLNTEAFFGQGTRLTVV.